The entry below gives a single T cell receptor (beta chain) sequence along with its context. This record belongs to a study of Ad26.COV2.S vaccination and SARS-CoV-2 variants. Germline-derived CDR1 and CDR2 are LNHDA and SQIVND (reference sequence). J gave up 1 base and V 7 bases, and 6 bases lay outside the gene matches. This CDR3 contains 15 residues. Some clones are missing from TCRdb's copy, which holds only in-frame ones; the method was immunoSEQ multiplex PCR. Of about 480,000 clones listed, around 88% were seen once; the top ten hold around 13%. Treatment in this sample: some 20 received Ad26.COV2.S at low or high dose, single or two shots; several received placebo; per-sample allocation not given. Samples came from day 63 after the first vaccine or placebo injection.

The source material was peripheral blood, sampled in a trial of Ad26.COV2.S vaccine versus placebo. This clonotype was sampled from a person aged 18-60 years who received the Ad26.COV2.S COVID-19 vaccine or a placebo. This chain uses TRBV19 with TRBJ2-3, with 9 bases lining up with TRBD2. The CDR3 reads CASKPIAGGTDTQYF. CDR3 in DNA: TGTGCCAGTAAACCCATAGCGGGAGGCACAGATACGCAGTATTTT.